The rows below give T cell receptor beta chains drawn from one sample of a study of CD8+CD57+ T cells in acquired aplastic anemia. TCRdb passed the reads through MiXCR, listing each CDR3 protein once. Of 400,000 to 450,000 distinct CDR3 sequences listed, around 68% are singletons. The sample was sorted CD4+, CD8+, or CD8+CD57+ T cells (not recorded which) from PBMCs. The source is a human donor in good health, serving as a control. CDR3s include the opening cysteine and the closing phenylalanine or tryptophan. Fields, in order: D gene, V gene, J gene, clone size, CDR3 DNA, CDR3 protein. A D gene is named only where the DNA matches it firmly. The listing skips clone size in some rows; elsewhere it reads once, few, many or a size class.

d_gene: NA
v_gene: TRBV25-1
j_gene: TRBJ1-1
abundance: few
CDR3nt: TGTGCCAGCGGCTCTAGGTATGGGACTGAAGCTTTCTTT
CDR3aa: CASGSRYGTEAFF

d_gene: NA
v_gene: TRBV19
j_gene: TRBJ2-6
abundance: NA
CDR3nt: TGTGCCAGTAGCCTACAGGGCCCCAAGGAGGACGAGCAGACTTTC
CDR3aa: CASSLQGPKEDEQTF

d_gene: NA
v_gene: TRBV7-2
j_gene: TRBJ1-2
abundance: NA
CDR3nt: TGTGCCAGCAGCTTCGCCCCGGTACAGGGCTATGAGTACACCTTC
CDR3aa: CASSFAPVQGYEYTF

d_gene: NA
v_gene: TRBV19
j_gene: TRBJ2-2
abundance: NA
CDR3nt: TGTGCCAGTAGTGGCCGGGATCCGAACACCGGGGAGCTGTTTTTT
CDR3aa: CASSGRDPNTGELFF

d_gene: TRBD1
v_gene: TRBV2
j_gene: TRBJ1-2
abundance: NA
CDR3nt: TGTGCCAGCAGGTACGGGACAGGTACCAACTATGGCCACACTTTT
CDR3aa: CASRYGTGTNYGHTF

d_gene: NA
v_gene: TRBV5-1
j_gene: TRBJ1-3
abundance: NA
CDR3nt: TGCGCCAGCAGCTCGTCATCCCTGATGAAAAACACCATATATTTT
CDR3aa: CASSSSSLMKNTIYF

d_gene: NA
v_gene: TRBV20-1
j_gene: TRBJ2-1
abundance: NA
CDR3nt: TGCAGTGCTAGAGACCCCCAGGGGAGCAAATCCAATGAGCAGTTCTTC
CDR3aa: CSARDPQGSKSNEQFF

d_gene: NA
v_gene: TRBV7-2
j_gene: TRBJ1-1
abundance: NA
CDR3nt: TGTGCCAGCGACTTTCGGGACACTGAAGCTTTCTTT
CDR3aa: CASDFRDTEAFF

d_gene: TRBD1
v_gene: TRBV12-3/TRBV12-4
j_gene: TRBJ1-1
abundance: few
CDR3nt: TGTGCCAGCAGTTTCAACTCCGGGACAGGGGGCTCGATGAACACTGAAGCTTTCTTT
CDR3aa: CASSFNSGTGGSMNTEAFF

d_gene: NA
v_gene: TRBV7-6
j_gene: TRBJ2-3
abundance: NA
CDR3nt: TGTGCCAGCAGCCCGACGCTTCCAGATACGCACTATTTT
CDR3aa: CASSPTLPDTHYF

d_gene: NA
v_gene: TRBV10-3
j_gene: TRBJ1-5
abundance: NA
CDR3nt: TGTGCCATCAGTGGGGGGACCGAGAATCAGCCCCAGCATTTT
CDR3aa: CAISGGTENQPQHF

d_gene: NA
v_gene: TRBV2
j_gene: TRBJ1-2
abundance: many
CDR3nt: TGTGCCAGCAGGGCACAGGGTGGAAGTTATGGCTACACCTTC
CDR3aa: CASRAQGGSYGYTF

d_gene: NA
v_gene: TRBV11-1
j_gene: TRBJ2-7
abundance: many
CDR3nt: TGTGCCAGCAGTCATGGGGGCGTCTACGAGCAGTACTTC
CDR3aa: CASSHGGVYEQYF

d_gene: NA
v_gene: TRBV19
j_gene: TRBJ2-5
abundance: NA
CDR3nt: TGTGCCAGTAGTATAGCGCGACAGGTAGCGCAGACCCAGTACTTC
CDR3aa: CASSIARQVAQTQYF

d_gene: NA
v_gene: TRBV20-1
j_gene: TRBJ2-7
abundance: many
CDR3nt: TGCAGTGCTAGAGATCTAGGAAACTCCTACGAGCAGTACTTC
CDR3aa: CSARDLGNSYEQYF

d_gene: NA
v_gene: TRBV5-1
j_gene: TRBJ1-1
abundance: NA
CDR3nt: TGTGCCAGCAGCTTAACGCTACAGAAGACTGAAGCTTTCTTT
CDR3aa: CASSLTLQKTEAFF

d_gene: NA
v_gene: TRBV9
j_gene: TRBJ1-2
abundance: NA
CDR3nt: TGTGCCAGCAGCGAAGAGAGACGCTTTAACTATGGCTACACCTTC
CDR3aa: CASSEERRFNYGYTF

d_gene: NA
v_gene: TRBV29-1
j_gene: TRBJ2-7
abundance: NA
CDR3nt: TGCAGCGTTGGGGACGGGGAGTCCTACGAGCAGTACTTC
CDR3aa: CSVGDGESYEQYF

d_gene: NA
v_gene: TRBV30
j_gene: TRBJ1-1
abundance: NA
CDR3nt: TGTGCCTGGAGTGTTCCGAACACTGAAGCTTTCTTT
CDR3aa: CAWSVPNTEAFF

d_gene: NA
v_gene: TRBV24-1
j_gene: TRBJ2-1
abundance: few
CDR3nt: TGTGCCACCAGTGATTTTGAAGCGTACAATGAGCAGTTCTTC
CDR3aa: CATSDFEAYNEQFF

d_gene: NA
v_gene: TRBV7-9
j_gene: TRBJ1-2
abundance: NA
CDR3nt: TGTGCCAGCAGCTTATTGGGTGGGGCAGCTCAACTAGGTGGCTACACCTTC
CDR3aa: CASSLLGGAAQLGGYTF

d_gene: NA
v_gene: TRBV2
j_gene: TRBJ1-5
abundance: NA
CDR3nt: TGTGCCAGCAATCTACAGCCTTTACACAATACCCCCCCACTTTGG
CDR3aa: CASNLQPLHNTPPLW

d_gene: NA
v_gene: TRBV5-4
j_gene: TRBJ2-2
abundance: NA
CDR3nt: TGTGCCAGCAGCCGTTCAGGTGGTATCACCGGGGAGCTGTTTTTT
CDR3aa: CASSRSGGITGELFF

d_gene: TRBD1
v_gene: TRBV12-3/TRBV12-4
j_gene: TRBJ1-3
abundance: NA
CDR3nt: TGTGCCAGCAACCCGAGGGCAGGGGGAAACTCTGGAAACACCATATATTTT
CDR3aa: CASNPRAGGNSGNTIYF